The T cell receptor beta chain under discussion was sequenced for a study of T-cell reconstitution after alpha-beta-depleted transplantation in children. TCRbeta library construction was performed incorporating unique molecular identifiers. One entry per CDR3 protein results from TCRdb running MiXCR on the PCR reads. The sample lists a few hundred thousand distinct CDR3 sequences, about an eighth occurring once. Per the germline V gene, CDR1 is SGDLS and CDR2 is YYNGEE. The CDR3 runs 13 residues. Between the trimmed V and J ends, which lost 2 bases and 5 bases, there was a span of 8 bases. This clonotype has more than one count but fewer than ten.

This clonotype was sampled from a human donor who donated a stem cell graft to a child with combined immunodeficiency. The sequencing used PBMCs from the stem cell graft donor, collected from the stem cell graft. The rearrangement uses TRBV9 and TRBJ1-5; possible D gene TRBD1, 6 bases. The chain's CDR3 is CASSVEGDQPQHF. Written as DNA, the CDR3 is TGTGCCAGCAGCGTCGAGGGGGATCAGCCCCAGCATTTT.